This TCR beta chain was recorded in a study of response to subunit inactivated influenza vaccine. Study conclusions and caveats: Each seasonal flu vaccination may recruit only limited new T cells, authors suggested.

Of note for this clonotype: Its antigen is not identified.

TCRdb re-derived calls from the RT-PCR reads in MiXCR, one entry per CDR3 protein. Altogether almost 250,000 distinct CDR3 sequences are present, 12% being singletons, with the ten largest covering less than 8.5%. The CDR3 is 15 residues long. With V trimmed by 3 bases and J by 6 bases, 8 bases remained unmatched. The germline gives CDR1 KGHDR, CDR2 SFDVKD. The chain combines TRBV24-1 with TRBJ2-7; 9 nucleotides line up with TRBD1. The sequencing here drew on non-naive T cells sorted from PBMCs, taken 14 to 15 days before vaccination. The sequence derives from a man aged 50-59 years who received an inactivated influenza vaccine. CDR3 amino acids: CATSDPGTGSGEQYF. CDR3 nucleotide sequence: TGTGCCACCAGTGATCCCGGGACAGGGTCTGGCGAGCAGTACTTC.